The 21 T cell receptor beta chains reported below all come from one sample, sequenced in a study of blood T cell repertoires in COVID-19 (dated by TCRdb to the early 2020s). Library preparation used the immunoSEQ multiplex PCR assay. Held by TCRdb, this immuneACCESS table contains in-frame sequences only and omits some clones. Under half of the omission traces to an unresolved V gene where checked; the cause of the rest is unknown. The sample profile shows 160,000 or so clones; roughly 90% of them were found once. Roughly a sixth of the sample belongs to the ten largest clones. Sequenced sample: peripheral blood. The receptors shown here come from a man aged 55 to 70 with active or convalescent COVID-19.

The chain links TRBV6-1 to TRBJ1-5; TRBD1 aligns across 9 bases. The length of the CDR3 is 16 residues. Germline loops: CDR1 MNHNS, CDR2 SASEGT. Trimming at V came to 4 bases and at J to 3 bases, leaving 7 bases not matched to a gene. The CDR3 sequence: CASSAGQGVNNQPQHF. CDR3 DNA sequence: TGTGCCAGCAGTGCGGGACAGGGCGTGAACAATCAGCCCCAGCATTTT.

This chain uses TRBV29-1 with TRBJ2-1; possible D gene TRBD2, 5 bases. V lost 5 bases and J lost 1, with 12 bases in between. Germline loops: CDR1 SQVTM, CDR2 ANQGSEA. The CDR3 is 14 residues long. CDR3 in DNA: TGCAGCGTTTATGCGGGTTGGTCCTACAATGAGCAGTTCTTC. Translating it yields CSVYAGWSYNEQFF.

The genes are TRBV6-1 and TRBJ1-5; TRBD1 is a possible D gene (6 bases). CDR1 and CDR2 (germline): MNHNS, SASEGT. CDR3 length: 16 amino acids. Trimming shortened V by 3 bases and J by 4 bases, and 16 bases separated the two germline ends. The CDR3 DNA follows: TGTGCCAGCAGTGATCTGTCCAGGGGCCTGAATCAGCCCCAGCATTTT. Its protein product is CASSDLSRGLNQPQHF.

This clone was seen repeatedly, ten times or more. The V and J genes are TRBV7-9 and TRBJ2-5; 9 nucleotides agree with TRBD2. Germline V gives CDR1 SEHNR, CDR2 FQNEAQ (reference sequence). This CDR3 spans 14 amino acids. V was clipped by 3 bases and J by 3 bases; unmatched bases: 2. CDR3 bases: TGTGCCAGCAGCTTTAGCGGGAGTGAAGAGACCCAGTACTTC. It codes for CASSFSGSEETQYF.

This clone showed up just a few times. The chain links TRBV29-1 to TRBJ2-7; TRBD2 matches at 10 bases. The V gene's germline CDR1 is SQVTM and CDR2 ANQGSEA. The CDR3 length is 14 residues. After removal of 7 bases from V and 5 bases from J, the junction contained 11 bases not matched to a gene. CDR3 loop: CSAEVSGRTNEQYF. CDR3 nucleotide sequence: TGCAGCGCAGAGGTTAGCGGGAGGACTAACGAGCAGTACTTC.

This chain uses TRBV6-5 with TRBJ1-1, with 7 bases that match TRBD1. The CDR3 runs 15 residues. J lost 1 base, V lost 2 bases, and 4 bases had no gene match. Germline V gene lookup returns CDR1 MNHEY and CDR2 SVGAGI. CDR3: CASSYQGQANTEAFF. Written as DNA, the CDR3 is TGTGCCAGCAGTTACCAAGGACAGGCGAACACTGAAGCTTTCTTT.

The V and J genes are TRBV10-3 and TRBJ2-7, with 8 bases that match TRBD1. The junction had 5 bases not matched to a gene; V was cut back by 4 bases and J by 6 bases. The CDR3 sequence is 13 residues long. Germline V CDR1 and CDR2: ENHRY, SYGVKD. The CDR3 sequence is CAISGGQAGEQYF. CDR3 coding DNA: TGTGCCATCAGTGGGGGACAGGCAGGCGAGCAGTACTTC.

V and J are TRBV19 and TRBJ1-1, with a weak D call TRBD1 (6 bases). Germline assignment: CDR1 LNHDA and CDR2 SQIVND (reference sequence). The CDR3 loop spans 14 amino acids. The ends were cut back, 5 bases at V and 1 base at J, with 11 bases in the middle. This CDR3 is CASSSLDRNTEAFF. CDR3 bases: TGTGCCAGTAGTTCCCTGGACAGGAACACTGAAGCTTTCTTT.

CDR3 in amino acids: CASSQGSGIGTGELFF. CDR3 bases: TGTGCCAGCAGCCAAGGGAGCGGGATCGGGACCGGGGAGCTGTTTTTT. The chain has TRBV3-1 (or the pseudogene TRBV3-2) and TRBJ2-2; TRBD2 aligns across 7 bases. CDR1 is LGHDT, CDR2 YNNKEL, per germline (reference sequence). This CDR3 region has 16 residues. V trimming: 1 base; J trimming: 5 bases; junction bases outside the gene matches: 7.

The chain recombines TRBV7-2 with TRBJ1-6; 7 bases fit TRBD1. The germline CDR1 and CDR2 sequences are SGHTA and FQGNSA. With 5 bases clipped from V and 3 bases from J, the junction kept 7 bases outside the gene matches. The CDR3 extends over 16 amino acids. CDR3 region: CASSPRRDSYNSPLHF. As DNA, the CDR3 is TGTGCCAGCAGCCCACGCCGGGACAGCTATAATTCACCCCTCCACTTT.

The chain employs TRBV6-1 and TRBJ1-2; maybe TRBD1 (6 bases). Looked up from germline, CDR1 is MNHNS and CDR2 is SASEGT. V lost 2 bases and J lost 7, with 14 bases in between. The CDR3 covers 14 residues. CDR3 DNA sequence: TGTGCCAGCAGTGAATGGCGGCAGGGGTTTGGCTACACCTTC. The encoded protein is CASSEWRQGFGYTF.

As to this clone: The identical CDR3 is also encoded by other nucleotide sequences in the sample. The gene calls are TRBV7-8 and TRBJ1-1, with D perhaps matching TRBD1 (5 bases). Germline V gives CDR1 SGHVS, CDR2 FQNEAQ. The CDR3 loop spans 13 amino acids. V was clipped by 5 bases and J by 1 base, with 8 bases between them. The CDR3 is CASSLGQNTEAFF. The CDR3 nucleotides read TGTGCCAGCAGCCTCGGACAGAACACTGAAGCTTTCTTT.

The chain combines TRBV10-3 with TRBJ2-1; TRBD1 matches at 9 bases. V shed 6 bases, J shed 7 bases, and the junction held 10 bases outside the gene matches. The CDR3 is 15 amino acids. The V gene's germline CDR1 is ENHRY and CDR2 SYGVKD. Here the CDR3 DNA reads TGTGCCATCAGAGAAGGGACAGGGAAGGGTAATGAGCAGTTCTTC. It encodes CAIREGTGKGNEQFF.

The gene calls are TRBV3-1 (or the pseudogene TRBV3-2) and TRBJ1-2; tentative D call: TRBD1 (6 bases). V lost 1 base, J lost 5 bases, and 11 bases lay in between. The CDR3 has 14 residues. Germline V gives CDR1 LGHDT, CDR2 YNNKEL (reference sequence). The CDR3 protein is CASSQVQGPYGYTF. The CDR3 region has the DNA TGTGCCAGCAGCCAAGTTCAGGGGCCGTATGGCTACACCTTC.

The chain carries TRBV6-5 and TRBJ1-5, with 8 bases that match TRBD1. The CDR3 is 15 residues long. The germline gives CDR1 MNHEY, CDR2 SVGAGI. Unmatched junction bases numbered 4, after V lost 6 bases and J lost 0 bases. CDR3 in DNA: TGTGCCAGCAGAAGGACAGGGTCTAGCAATCAGCCCCAGCATTTT. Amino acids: CASRRTGSSNQPQHF.

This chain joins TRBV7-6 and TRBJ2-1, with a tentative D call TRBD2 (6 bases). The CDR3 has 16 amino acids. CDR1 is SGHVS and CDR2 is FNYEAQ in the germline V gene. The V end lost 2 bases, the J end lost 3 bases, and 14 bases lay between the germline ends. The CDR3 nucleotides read TGTGCCAGCAGCTTATCAGGTGCTAGCGTCTACAATGAGCAGTTCTTC. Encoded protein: CASSLSGASVYNEQFF.

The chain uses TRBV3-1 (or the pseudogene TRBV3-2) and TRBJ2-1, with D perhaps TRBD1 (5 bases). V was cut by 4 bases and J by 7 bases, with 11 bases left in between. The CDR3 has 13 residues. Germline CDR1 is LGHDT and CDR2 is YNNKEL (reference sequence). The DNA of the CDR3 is TGTGCCAGCAGCCCCCAGGGATGGAATGAGCAGTTCTTC. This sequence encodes CASSPQGWNEQFF.

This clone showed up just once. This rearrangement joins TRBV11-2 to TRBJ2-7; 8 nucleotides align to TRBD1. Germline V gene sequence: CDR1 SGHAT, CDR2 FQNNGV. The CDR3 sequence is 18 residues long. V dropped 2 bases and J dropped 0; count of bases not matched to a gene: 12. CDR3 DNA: TGTGCCAGCAGCTTAACCTCCCCAACCGGGACAGGCTCCTACGAGCAGTACTTC. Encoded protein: CASSLTSPTGTGSYEQYF.

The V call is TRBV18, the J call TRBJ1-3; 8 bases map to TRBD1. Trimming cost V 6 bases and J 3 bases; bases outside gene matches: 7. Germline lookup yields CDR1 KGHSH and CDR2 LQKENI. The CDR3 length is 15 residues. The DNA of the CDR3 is TGTGCCAGCTCCCGCCCAGGACAGGGTGGAAACACCATATATTTT. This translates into CASSRPGQGGNTIYF.

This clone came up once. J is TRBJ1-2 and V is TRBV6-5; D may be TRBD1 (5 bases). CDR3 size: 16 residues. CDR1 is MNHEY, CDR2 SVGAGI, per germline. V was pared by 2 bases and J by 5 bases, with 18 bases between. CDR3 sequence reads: CASSYGHAGLRYGYTF. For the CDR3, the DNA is TGTGCCAGCAGTTACGGGCACGCGGGGCTAAGATATGGCTACACCTTC.

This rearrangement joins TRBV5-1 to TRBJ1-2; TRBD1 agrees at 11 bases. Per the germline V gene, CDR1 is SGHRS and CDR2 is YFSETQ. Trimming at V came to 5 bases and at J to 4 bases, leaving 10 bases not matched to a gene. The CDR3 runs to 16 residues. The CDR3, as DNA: TGCGCCAGCAGATCCGGACAGGGGGCGGTGGGCTATGGCTACACCTTC. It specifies CASRSGQGAVGYGYTF. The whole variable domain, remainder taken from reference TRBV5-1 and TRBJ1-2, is KAGVTQTPRYLIKTRGQQVTLSCSPISGHRSVSWYQQTPGQGLQFLFEYFSETQRNKGNFPGRFSGRQFSNSRSEMNVSTLELGDSALYLCASRSGQGAVGYGYTFGSGTRLTVV.